These 20 T cell receptor beta chains were sequenced from one sample in a study of neurological immune-mediated disorders. TCRdb called the 5' RACE reads again in MiXCR, with one record for every CDR3 protein. The repertoire holds around 67,000 distinct CDR3 sequences, roughly 5% seen once, with roughly 7% in the top ten. Material: PBMCs. These receptors were collected from a man younger than 35 with multiple sclerosis.

This clonotype has a count of ten or more. V usage is TRBV24-1 and J usage is TRBJ2-1; a weak D match, TRBD1 (6 bases). The ends were cut back, 0 bases at V and 3 bases at J, with 8 bases in the middle. This CDR3 spans 15 amino acids. Germline V lookup: CDR1 KGHDR, CDR2 SFDVKD. The CDR3 region is CATSDLPGDYNEQFF. CDR3 nucleotides: TGTGCCACCAGTGATTTGCCAGGGGACTACAATGAGCAGTTCTTC.

This clonotype was seen at least ten times. The chain uses TRBV7-6 and TRBJ2-3; the D is unclear. In germline, CDR1 is SGHVS, CDR2 FNYEAQ. Trimming took 5 bases from V and 6 from J, leaving 9 bases between them. The CDR3 sequence is 12 residues long. In nucleotides, the CDR3 is TGTGCCAGCAGCCTCCCTTGGGATACGCAGTATTTT. It translates to CASSLPWDTQYF.

The genes are TRBV7-2 and TRBJ2-1; D perhaps matches TRBD2 (6 bases). Trimming shortened V by 5 bases and J by 13 bases, and 18 bases separated the two germline ends. This CDR3 region has 13 residues. The V gene's germline CDR1 is SGHTA and CDR2 FQGNSA. Here the CDR3 reads CASSVIAETLQFF. As DNA, the CDR3 is TGTGCCAGCAGCGTAATAGCGGAAACTTTACAGTTCTTC.

This clonotype was recorded at least ten times. The V gene is TRBV6-2 or TRBV6-3, the J gene TRBJ1-1, with 7 bases aligning to TRBD1. The V and J ends lost 7 bases and 6 bases, in that order; junction bases with no gene match: 14. The V gene's germline CDR1 is MNHEY and CDR2 SVGEGT. CDR3 length: 15 amino acids. The CDR3, as DNA: TGTGCCAGCAAACGGGGCGGGACAGAGGCCCCTGAAGCTTTCTTT. Its protein is CASKRGGTEAPEAFF.

Ten or more counts support this clonotype. The chain has TRBV20-1 and TRBJ2-7; maybe TRBD2 (6 bases). The germline CDR1 and CDR2 sequences are DFQATT and SNEGSKA (reference sequence). The CDR3 spans 15 residues. V was shortened by 0 bases and J by 2 bases, with 14 bases between the two germline ends. This CDR3 is CSARDPTGSPYEQYF. In DNA, the CDR3 is TGCAGTGCTAGAGATCCGACCGGGAGCCCCTACGAGCAGTACTTC.

This clonotype has a count of ten or more. The J gene is TRBJ1-4, the V gene TRBV5-1; 9 bases are a match to TRBD1. The CDR3 totals 14 residues. V lost 2 bases and J lost 7; bases outside the gene matches: 3. CDR1 and CDR2 from the germline V gene are SGHRS and YFSETQ. This CDR3 reads CASSLGTGIEKLFF. CDR3 DNA sequence: TGCGCCAGCAGCTTAGGGACAGGGATTGAAAAACTGTTTTTT.

This clonotype was observed many times. The gene calls are TRBV20-1 and TRBJ2-7, with a tentative D call TRBD1 (6 bases). The V gene's germline CDR1 is DFQATT and CDR2 SNEGSKA (reference sequence). The CDR3 consists of 13 residues. With 2 bases removed from V and 6 bases from J, the gap between germline ends came to 14 bases. In DNA form, the CDR3 reads TGCAGTGCTAGACACAGGGTTCGCCGCGAGCAGTACTTC. Its translation is CSARHRVRREQYF.

This clonotype has a count of ten or more. V gene TRBV5-1 combines with J gene TRBJ2-7; D is unresolved. The CDR3 runs to 14 residues. The V and J ends lost 4 bases and 5 bases respectively, with 16 bases between them. CDR1 SGHRS and CDR2 YFSETQ come from the germline V gene. The DNA for the CDR3 is TGCGCCAGCAGCACCCATTTAAGGGCCCACGAGCAGTACTTC. The encoded protein is CASSTHLRAHEQYF.

This clonotype was found many times. This rearrangement joins TRBV29-1 to TRBJ2-3; no definite D call. There are 13 residues in the CDR3. CDR1 and CDR2 from the germline V gene are SQVTM and ANQGSEA. Trimming took 2 bases from V and 4 from J, leaving 10 bases between them. CDR3 amino acids: CSVENTQADTQYF. Written as DNA, the CDR3 is TGCAGCGTTGAAAACACTCAGGCAGATACGCAGTATTTT.

At least ten counts were recorded for this clonotype. The genes are TRBV5-1 and TRBJ2-7, with D unresolved. The CDR3 covers 11 residues. Trimming took off 4 bases at V and 0 bases at J, with 2 bases between the two ends. The germline gives CDR1 SGHRS, CDR2 YFSETQ. This CDR3 reads CASSDSYEQYF. Written as DNA, the CDR3 is TGCGCCAGCAGCGACTCCTACGAGCAGTACTTC.

This clonotype was observed many times. This sequence joins TRBV29-1 and TRBJ2-1, with D perhaps TRBD1 (6 bases). CDR1 SQVTM and CDR2 ANQGSEA come from the germline V gene. V was pared by 4 bases and J by 0 bases, with 13 bases between. The CDR3 is made up of 15 amino acids. DNA for the CDR3: TGCAGCGTTGTTGGACAGCCGAGCTCCTACAATGAGCAGTTCTTC. As protein: CSVVGQPSSYNEQFF.

This clonotype was recorded at least ten times. V and J are TRBV20-1 and TRBJ1-1; the D is unclear. Germline-derived CDR1 and CDR2 are DFQATT and SNEGSKA (reference sequence). Trimming took 1 base from V and 11 from J, leaving 20 bases between them. The CDR3 runs 14 residues. CDR3 sequence: CSARVPPGPRFAFF. The CDR3 DNA is TGCAGTGCTAGAGTCCCCCCGGGCCCAAGGTTTGCTTTCTTT.

This clonotype was seen a handful of times. The chain carries TRBV28 and TRBJ2-1; the D is unclear. The CDR3 spans 13 residues. Trimming took off 7 bases at V and 11 bases at J, with 18 bases between the two ends. Germline V gene sequence: CDR1 MDHEN, CDR2 SYDVKM. The CDR3 protein is CASTLKGLEKQFF. CDR3 DNA sequence: TGTGCCAGCACCCTAAAGGGCCTCGAAAAGCAGTTCTTC.

For this clonotype: A much larger clone lies a single base off, so this may be a read error. Since no conserved phenylalanine or tryptophan closes the CDR3, a read error is the likely cause. This rearrangement joins TRBV5-6 to TRBJ2-5; D not resolved. Germline assignment: CDR1 SGHDT and CDR2 YYEEEE. The CDR3 spans 14 residues. V was pared by 2 bases and J by 0 bases, with 8 bases between. In DNA form, the CDR3 reads TGTGCCAGCAGCTTTTACAGCTACCAAGAGACCCAGTACATC. Translating gives CASSFYSYQETQYI.

Concerning this clonotype itself: Since a much larger clone is just one base distant, this may be a read error. The rearrangement links TRBV12-3 or TRBV12-4 to TRBJ2-7; D is perhaps TRBD2 (5 bases). The CDR3 totals 14 residues. Trimming removed 5 bases at V and 2 bases at J, with 13 bases between. The chain's CDR3 is CASSPTGKAYEQYF. CDR3 nucleotides: TGTGCCAGCAGTCCCACGGGAAAGGCCTACGAGCAGTACTTC.

Details on this clonotype: With a much larger clone just one base away, this may be a read error. The gene calls are TRBV7-9 and TRBJ1-1, with a weak D call TRBD1 (5 bases). From germline, CDR1 is SEHNR and CDR2 FQNEAQ (reference sequence). Trimming cost V 4 bases and J 3 bases, with 12 bases left between them. The CDR3 sequence is 14 residues long. The CDR3: CASSSTWGDTEAFF. CDR3 in DNA: TGTGCCAGCAGCTCTACATGGGGCGACACTGAAGCTTTCTTT.

This clonotype appeared many times. The V call is TRBV20-1, the J call TRBJ2-6; D remains ambiguous. V gave up 5 bases and J gave up 2 bases, with 10 bases separating them. CDR1 and CDR2 from the germline V gene are DFQATT and SNEGSKA (reference sequence). The CDR3 loop spans 14 amino acids. CDR3 amino acids: CSASRLPGANVLTF. The CDR3 nucleotides are TGCAGTGCTTCGCGTCTTCCTGGGGCCAACGTCCTGACTTTC.

This clonotype was recorded many times. The CDR3 DNA sequence: TGTGCCAGCAGCCCCTTTGGGAGCGGCACTGAAGCTTTCTTT. It translates to CASSPFGSGTEAFF. V usage is TRBV7-3 and J usage is TRBJ1-1, with D unclear. With 5 bases removed from V and 4 bases from J, the gap between germline ends came to 14 bases. CDR1 and CDR2 (germline): SGHTA, FQGTGA. CDR3 length: 14 residues. Looking up the rest from reference TRBV7-3 and TRBJ1-1 gives the full variable domain: GAGVSQTPSNKVTEKGKYVELRCDPISGHTALYWYRQSLGQGPEFLIYFQGTGAADDSGLPNDRFFAVRPEGSVSTLKIQRTERGDSAVYLCASSPFGSGTEAFFGQGTRLTVV.

This clonotype was recorded at least ten times. The V call is TRBV20-1, the J call TRBJ2-7; maybe TRBD1 (5 bases). The CDR3 runs 15 residues. The V gene lost 0 bases and the J gene lost 1 base, with 13 bases spanning the gap. Germline assignment: CDR1 DFQATT and CDR2 SNEGSKA (reference sequence). CDR3 amino acids: CSARDPQGASYEQYF. For the CDR3, the DNA is TGCAGTGCTAGAGATCCTCAGGGTGCTTCCTACGAGCAGTACTTC.

This clonotype was recorded many times. The DNA for the CDR3 is TGCAGCGTTCGTGGTAGCAGCAATCAGCCCCAGCATTTT. It translates to CSVRGSSNQPQHF. The chain combines TRBV29-1 with TRBJ1-5, with D uncertain. The CDR3 spans 13 residues. Per the germline V gene, CDR1 is SQVTM and CDR2 is ANQGSEA. Between the trimmed V and J ends, which lost 5 bases and 1 base, there was a span of 9 bases.